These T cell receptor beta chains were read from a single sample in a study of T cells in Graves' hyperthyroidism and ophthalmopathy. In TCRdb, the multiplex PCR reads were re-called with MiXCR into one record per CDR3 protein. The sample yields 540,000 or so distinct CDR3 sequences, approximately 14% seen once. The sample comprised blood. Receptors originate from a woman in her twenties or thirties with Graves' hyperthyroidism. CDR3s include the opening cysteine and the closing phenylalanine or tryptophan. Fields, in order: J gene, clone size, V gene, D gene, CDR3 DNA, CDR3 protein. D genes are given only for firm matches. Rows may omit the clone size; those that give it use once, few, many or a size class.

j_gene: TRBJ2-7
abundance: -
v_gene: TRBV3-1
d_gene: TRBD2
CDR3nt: TGTGCCAGCAGCCAAGCGAGGACTAGCGGAAACCCCTACGAGCAGTACTTC
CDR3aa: CASSQARTSGNPYEQYF

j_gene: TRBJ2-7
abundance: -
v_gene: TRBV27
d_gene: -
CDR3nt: TGTGCCAGCAGTTTAAAAATTTGGGGCTACGAGCAGTACTTC
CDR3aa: CASSLKIWGYEQYF

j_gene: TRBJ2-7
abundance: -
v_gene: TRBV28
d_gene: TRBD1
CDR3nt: TGTGCCAGCAGTTCGGCCGGGACAGGCGAGTACGAGCAGTACTTC
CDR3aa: CASSSAGTGEYEQYF

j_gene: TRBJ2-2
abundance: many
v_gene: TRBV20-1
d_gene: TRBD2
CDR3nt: TGCAGTGCTACACTAGCGGCGAACACCGGGGAGCTGTTTTTT
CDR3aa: CSATLAANTGELFF

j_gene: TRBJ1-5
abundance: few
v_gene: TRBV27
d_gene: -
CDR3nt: TGTGCCAGCGCATACAGAGCCCATAGCAATCAGCCCCAGCATTTT
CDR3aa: CASAYRAHSNQPQHF

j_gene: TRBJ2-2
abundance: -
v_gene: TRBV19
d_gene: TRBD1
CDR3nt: TGTGCCAGTAGTATGGGGGACAGGGAGGCCGGGGAGCTGTTTTTT
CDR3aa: CASSMGDREAGELFF

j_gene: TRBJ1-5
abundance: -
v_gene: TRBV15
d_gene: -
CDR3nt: TGTGCCACCAGTCCTTTAGTCGGTCAGCCCCAGCATTTT
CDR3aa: CATSPLVGQPQHF

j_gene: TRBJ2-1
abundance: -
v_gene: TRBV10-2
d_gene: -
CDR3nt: TGCGCCAGCAGTGAGCCCGGTAGCGGCAATGAGCAGTTCTTC
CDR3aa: CASSEPGSGNEQFF

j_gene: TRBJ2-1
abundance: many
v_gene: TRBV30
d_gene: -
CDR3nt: TGTGCCTGGAGTGTACGGCGGTACAATGAGCAGTTCTTC
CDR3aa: CAWSVRRYNEQFF

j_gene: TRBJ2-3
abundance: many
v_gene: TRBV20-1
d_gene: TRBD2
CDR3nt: TGCAGTGCCGAGGGTAGCGGGGGCCCTAGCACAGATACGCAGTATTTT
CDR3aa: CSAEGSGGPSTDTQYF

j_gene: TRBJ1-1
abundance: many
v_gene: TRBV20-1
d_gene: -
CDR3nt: TGCAGTGCTAGAGATTTACACCAAGCTTTCTTT
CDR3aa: CSARDLHQAFF

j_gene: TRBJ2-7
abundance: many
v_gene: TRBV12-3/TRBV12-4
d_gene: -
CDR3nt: TGTGCCAGCAGCCTGTGGGTGACCGAGCAGTACTTC
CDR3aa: CASSLWVTEQYF

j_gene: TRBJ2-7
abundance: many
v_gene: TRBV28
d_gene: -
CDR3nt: TGTGCCAGCAGTTTAGGGCAGATTCTCTCCTACGAGCAGTACTTC
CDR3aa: CASSLGQILSYEQYF

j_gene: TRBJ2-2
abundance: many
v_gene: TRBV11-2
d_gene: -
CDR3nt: TGTGCCAGCAGCTTGAAAGGAGGGCGTCCCGGGGAGCTGTTTTTT
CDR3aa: CASSLKGGRPGELFF

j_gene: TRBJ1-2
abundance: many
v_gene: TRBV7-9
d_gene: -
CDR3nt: TGTGCCAGCAGCATGACAAAAAACTATGGCTACACCTTC
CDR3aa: CASSMTKNYGYTF

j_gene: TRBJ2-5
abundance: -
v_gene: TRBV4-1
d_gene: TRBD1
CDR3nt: TGTGCCAGCAGCCAAGGTCCGGGACAGCTCCAAGAGACCCAGTACTTC
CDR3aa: CASSQGPGQLQETQYF

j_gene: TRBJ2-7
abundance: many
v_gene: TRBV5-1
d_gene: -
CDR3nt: TGCGCCAGCAGCTTGCTAGTGGAGACCGGGATCCTAAATGAGCAGTACTTC
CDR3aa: CASSLLVETGILNEQYF

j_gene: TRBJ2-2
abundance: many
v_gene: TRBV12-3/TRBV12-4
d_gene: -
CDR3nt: TGTGCCAGCAGTTTAGCGGGAGCCGGGGAGCTGTTTTTT
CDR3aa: CASSLAGAGELFF

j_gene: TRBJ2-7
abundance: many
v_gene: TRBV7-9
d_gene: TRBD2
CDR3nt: TGTGCCAGCAGCTTATGGGGGAGCGGGAGTGACGAGCAGTACTTC
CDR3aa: CASSLWGSGSDEQYF

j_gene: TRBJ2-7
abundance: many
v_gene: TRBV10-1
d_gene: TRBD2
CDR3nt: TGCGCCAGCAGTGAGTTGCGGGAGTGGTCCGAGCAGTACTTC
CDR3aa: CASSELREWSEQYF

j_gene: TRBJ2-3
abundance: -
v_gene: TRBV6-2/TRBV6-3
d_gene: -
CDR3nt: TGTGCCAGCACCCCAGATAGTCTGGATACGCAGTATTTT
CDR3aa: CASTPDSLDTQYF

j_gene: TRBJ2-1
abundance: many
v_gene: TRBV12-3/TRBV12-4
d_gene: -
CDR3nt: TGTGCCAGCAGTTTAATCCCGGGCCATGAGCAGTTCTTC
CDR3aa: CASSLIPGHEQFF

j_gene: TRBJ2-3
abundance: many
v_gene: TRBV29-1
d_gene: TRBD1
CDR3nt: TGCAGCGTTGAAAAGGGGGCCAGTGTTACAGATACGCAGTATTTT
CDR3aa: CSVEKGASVTDTQYF

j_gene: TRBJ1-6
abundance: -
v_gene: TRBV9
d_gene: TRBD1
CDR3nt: TGTGCCAGCAGCGTAGGGGACAGGGGCTCACCCCTCCACTTT
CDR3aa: CASSVGDRGSPLHF

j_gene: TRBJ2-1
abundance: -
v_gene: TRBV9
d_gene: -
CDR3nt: TGTGCCAGCAGCGTAGGACGGTGGGACCCCAATGAGCAGCTCTTC
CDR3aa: CASSVGRWDPNEQLF

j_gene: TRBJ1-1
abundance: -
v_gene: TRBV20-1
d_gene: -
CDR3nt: TGCAGTGCTAGAGGGGTTGGAGCAGGAGACACTGAAGCTTTCTTT
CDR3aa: CSARGVGAGDTEAFF

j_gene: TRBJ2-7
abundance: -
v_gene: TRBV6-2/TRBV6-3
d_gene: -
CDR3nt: TGTGCCAGCAGTTACTCGGCGGACACCACCTACGAGCAGTACTTC
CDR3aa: CASSYSADTTYEQYF

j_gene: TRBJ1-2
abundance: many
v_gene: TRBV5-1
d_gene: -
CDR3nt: TGCGCCAGCAGCTTGGCCGGGAGAAACTATGGCTACACCTTC
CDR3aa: CASSLAGRNYGYTF

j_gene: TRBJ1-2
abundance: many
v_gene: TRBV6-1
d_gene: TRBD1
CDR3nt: TGTGCCAGCAGAAACACAGGGGGCAACTATGGCTACACCTTC
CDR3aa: CASRNTGGNYGYTF

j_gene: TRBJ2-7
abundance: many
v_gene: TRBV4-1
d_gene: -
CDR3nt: TGCGCCAGCAGCCACGATTCCTGGGAATTCTACGAGCAGTACTTC
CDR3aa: CASSHDSWEFYEQYF

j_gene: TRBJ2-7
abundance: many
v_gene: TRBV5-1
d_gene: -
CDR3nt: TGCGCCAGCAGCTTGGGAAAGTGGGACGAGCAGTACTTC
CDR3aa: CASSLGKWDEQYF

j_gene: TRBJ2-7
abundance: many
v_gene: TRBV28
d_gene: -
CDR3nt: TGTGCCAGCAGTTTAAGATCAGGGTCCTACGAGCAGTACTTC
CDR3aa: CASSLRSGSYEQYF

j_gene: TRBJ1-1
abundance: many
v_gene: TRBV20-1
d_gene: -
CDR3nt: TGCAGTGCACCCAGGGATATCTTAACTGAAGCTTTCTTT
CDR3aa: CSAPRDILTEAFF

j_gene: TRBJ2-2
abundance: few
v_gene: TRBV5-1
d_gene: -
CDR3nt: TGCGCCAGCAGCCCGGACTTGGTAACAGGGGAGCTGTTTTTT
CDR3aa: CASSPDLVTGELFF

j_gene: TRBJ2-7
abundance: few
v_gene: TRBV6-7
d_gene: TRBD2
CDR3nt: TGTGCCAGCAGCCAGCGGGGGTATCTAACCGAGCAGTACTTC
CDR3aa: CASSQRGYLTEQYF

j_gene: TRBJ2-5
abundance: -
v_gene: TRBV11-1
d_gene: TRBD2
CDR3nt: TGTGCCAGCAGCCGCCGACTAGCGGGATTTGGAGAGACCCAGTACTTC
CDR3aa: CASSRRLAGFGETQYF

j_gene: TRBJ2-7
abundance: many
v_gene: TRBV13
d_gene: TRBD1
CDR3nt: TGTGCCAGCAGCGAGGGGGACAGGGGGAAGGAGCAGTACTTC
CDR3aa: CASSEGDRGKEQYF

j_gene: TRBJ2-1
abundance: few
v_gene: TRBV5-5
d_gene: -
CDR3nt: TGTGCCAGCCAGGGCCGGGACTCCTACAATGAGCAGTTCTTC
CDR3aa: CASQGRDSYNEQFF

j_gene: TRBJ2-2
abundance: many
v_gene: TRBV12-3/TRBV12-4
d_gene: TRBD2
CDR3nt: TGTGCCAGCAGTTTACAGCCCCCGGGACTAGCCTTCGGGGAGCTGTTTTTT
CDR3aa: CASSLQPPGLAFGELFF

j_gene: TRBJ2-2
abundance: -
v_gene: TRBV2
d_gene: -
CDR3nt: TGTGCCAGCAGCATATTCGAGGAGCTGTTTTTT
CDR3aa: CASSIFEELFF

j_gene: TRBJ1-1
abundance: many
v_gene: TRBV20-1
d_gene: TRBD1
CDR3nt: TGCAGTGCTAGGGTGGACAGGGTGAACACTGAAGCTTTCTTT
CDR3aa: CSARVDRVNTEAFF

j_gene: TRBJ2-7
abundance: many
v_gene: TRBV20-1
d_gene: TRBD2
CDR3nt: TGCAGTGCTAGAGATGGGGGACTAGCGGGTTTCGAGCAGTACTTC
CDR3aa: CSARDGGLAGFEQYF

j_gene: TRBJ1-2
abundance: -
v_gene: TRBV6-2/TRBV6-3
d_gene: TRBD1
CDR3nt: TGTGCCAGCAGTCCTCTGGACAGGGGTGGCTACACCTTC
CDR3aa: CASSPLDRGGYTF

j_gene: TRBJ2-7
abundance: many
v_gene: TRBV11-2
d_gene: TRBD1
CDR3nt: TGTGCCAGCAGCCGGGGAGGGGACAGGGACTACGAGCAGTACTTC
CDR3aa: CASSRGGDRDYEQYF

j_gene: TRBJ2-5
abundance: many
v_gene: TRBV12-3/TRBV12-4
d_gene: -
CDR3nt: TGTGCCAGCAGTTTTTTTGCGGGAAGTCGAGAGACCCAGTACTTC
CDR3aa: CASSFFAGSRETQYF

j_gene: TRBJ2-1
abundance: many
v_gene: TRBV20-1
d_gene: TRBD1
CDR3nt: TGCAGTGCCCAGGACAGGGCCCCCAATGAGCAGTTCTTC
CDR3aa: CSAQDRAPNEQFF

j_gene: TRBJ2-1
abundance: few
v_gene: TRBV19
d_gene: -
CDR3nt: TGTGCCAGTCAAGCACAGCTCTACAATGAGCAGTTCTTC
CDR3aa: CASQAQLYNEQFF